Sequencing of this T cell receptor beta chain was carried out in a study of blood T cells in healthy people across ages. Study-level points and caveats: Both naive CD4+ cell counts and diversity were greater in long-lived donors than in aged donors.

Only a few counts were recorded for this clonotype. What it recognizes is unknown. Germline V gene sequence: CDR1 SGHTA, CDR2 FQGNSA. The CDR3 extends over 13 amino acids. V was clipped by 5 bases and J by 7 bases, with 12 bases between them. With a J-beta primer mix and a sample-barcoded 5' primer, a second PCR ran 7 to 11 cycles. In TCRdb, the 5' RACE reads were re-called with MiXCR into one record per CDR3 protein. Among about 640,000 distinct CDR3 sequences listed, 58% were seen once. The sequencing sample was made of blood. The V gene is TRBV7-2, the J gene TRBJ2-1; possibly TRBD1 for D (5 bases). This clonotype was sampled from a man aged 55 to 70 in good health. The CDR3 protein is CASSLPGPNEQFF. Written as DNA, the CDR3 is TGTGCCAGCAGCCTCCCAGGGCCGAATGAGCAGTTCTTC. Drawing the rest from reference TRBV7-2 and TRBJ2-1, the complete variable domain is GAGVSQSPSNKVTEKGKDVELRCDPISGHTALYWYRQSLGQGLEFLIYFQGNSAPDKSGLPSDRFSAERTGGSVSTLTIQRTQQEDSAVYLCASSLPGPNEQFFGPGTRLTVL.